A selection of T cell receptor beta chains follows, all from one sample in a study of blood T cells in healthy people across ages. TCRdb processed the 5' RACE reads anew with MiXCR; each CDR3 protein has one entry. The sample lists approximately 2,000,000 distinct CDR3 sequences, more than 35% occurring once. Input material: blood. These receptors all stem from a human donor in good health. Both conserved end residues are part of each CDR3. D genes are given only for firm matches. Not all rows give a size; the values are once, few, many and, for expanded clones, a class.

clone size	D gene	CDR3 length	V gene	J gene	CDR3 protein	CDR3 DNA
few	-	14	TRBV6-6	TRBJ2-5	CASSSIKEGETQYF	TGTGCCAGCAGCTCTATAAAGGAGGGGGAGACCCAGTACTTC
few	-	18	TRBV7-2	TRBJ1-6	CASSLAPLGGQDNSPLHF	TGTGCCAGCAGCTTAGCCCCTTTGGGTGGGCAGGATAATTCACCCCTCCACTTT
few	-	16	TRBV5-1	TRBJ1-2	CASSSNRGASWGGYTF	TGCGCCAGCAGCTCAAACCGAGGGGCCTCCTGGGGTGGCTACACCTTC
-	-	13	TRBV5-1	TRBJ1-5	CASRLSGDQPQHF	TGCGCCAGCAGATTATCGGGGGATCAGCCCCAGCATTTT
few	-	15	TRBV12-3/TRBV12-4	TRBJ2-3	CASSLEVGITDTQYF	TGTGCCAGCAGTTTGGAGGTGGGGATCACAGATACGCAGTATTTT
-	-	15	TRBV7-9	TRBJ1-2	CASSKPVDSSYGYTF	TGTGCCAGCAGCAAACCCGTAGACAGCTCCTATGGCTACACCTTC
many	-	13	TRBV7-9	TRBJ2-7	CASSFGVGYEQYF	TGTGCCAGCAGTTTCGGGGTAGGCTACGAGCAGTACTTC
-	-	12	TRBV7-9	TRBJ2-1	CASSLAENEQFF	TGTGCCAGCAGCTTGGCGGAAAATGAGCAGTTCTTC
-	TRBD2	17	TRBV7-8	TRBJ2-1	CASSLARRGVVYNEQFF	TGTGCCAGCAGCTTAGCGCGGCGGGGGGTAGTATACAATGAGCAGTTCTTC
-	-	14	TRBV7-2	TRBJ1-6	CASGLEYTNSPLHF	TGTGCCAGCGGCTTAGAATACACCAATTCACCCCTCCACTTT